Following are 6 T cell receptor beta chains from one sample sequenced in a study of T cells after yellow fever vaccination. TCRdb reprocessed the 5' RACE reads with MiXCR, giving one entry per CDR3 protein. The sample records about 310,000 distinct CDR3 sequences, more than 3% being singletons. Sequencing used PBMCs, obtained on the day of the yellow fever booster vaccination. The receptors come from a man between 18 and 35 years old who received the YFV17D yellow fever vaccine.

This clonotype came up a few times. The CDR3, as DNA: TGTGCCAGCAGCCAGATTGGGGCAGAGCAGTTCTTC. Residues: CASSQIGAEQFF. The gene calls are TRBV3-1 and TRBJ2-1; maybe TRBD1 (5 bases). Trimming left V 3 bases short and J 10 bases short, with 10 bases between. CDR1 is LGHDT, CDR2 YNNKEL, per germline (reference sequence). This CDR3 comprises 12 residues.

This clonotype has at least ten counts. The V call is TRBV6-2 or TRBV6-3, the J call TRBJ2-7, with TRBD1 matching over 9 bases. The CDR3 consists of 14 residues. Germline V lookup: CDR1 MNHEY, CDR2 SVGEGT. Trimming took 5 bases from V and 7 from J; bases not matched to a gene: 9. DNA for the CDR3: TGTGCCAGCAGTGAGGAGACAGGGGGTATTGAGCAGTACGTC. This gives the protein CASSEETGGIEQYV.

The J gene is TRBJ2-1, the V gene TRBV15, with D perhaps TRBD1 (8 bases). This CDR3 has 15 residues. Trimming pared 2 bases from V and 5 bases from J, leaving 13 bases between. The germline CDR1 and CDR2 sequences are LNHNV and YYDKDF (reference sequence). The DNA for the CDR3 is TGTGCCACCAGCAGACGGACAGGGACTAACAATGAGCAGTTCTTC. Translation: CATSRRTGTNNEQFF.

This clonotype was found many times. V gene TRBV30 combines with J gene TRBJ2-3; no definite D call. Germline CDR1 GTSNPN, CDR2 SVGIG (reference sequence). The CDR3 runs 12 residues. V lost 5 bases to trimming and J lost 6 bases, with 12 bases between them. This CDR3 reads CAWDFNRDTQYF. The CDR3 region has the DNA TGTGCCTGGGACTTTAACCGGGATACGCAGTATTTT.

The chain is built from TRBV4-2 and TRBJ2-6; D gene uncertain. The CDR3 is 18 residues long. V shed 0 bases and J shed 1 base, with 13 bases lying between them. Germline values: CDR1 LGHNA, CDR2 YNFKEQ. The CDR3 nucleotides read TGTGCCAGCAGCCAAGATTTGGAGTGGAGATCTGGGGCCAACGTCCTGACTTTC. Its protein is CASSQDLEWRSGANVLTF.

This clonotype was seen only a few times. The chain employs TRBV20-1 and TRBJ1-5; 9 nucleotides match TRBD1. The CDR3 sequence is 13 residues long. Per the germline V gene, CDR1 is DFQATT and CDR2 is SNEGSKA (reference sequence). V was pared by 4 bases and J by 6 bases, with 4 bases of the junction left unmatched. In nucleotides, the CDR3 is TGCAGTGCTAACAGGGGGCCACGTCAGCCCCAGCATTTT. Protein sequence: CSANRGPRQPQHF.